Listed here are 20 T cell receptor beta chains from one sample, sequenced in a study of blood T cell repertoires in COVID-19. Libraries were prepared by immunoSEQ multiplex PCR; TCRdb keeps only in-frame clonotypes and omits some of them. The table lists 250,000 or so clones, approximately 80% of them singletons. Material for sequencing was PBMCs or T cells enriched from blood (not recorded which). The receptors originated from a man in his fifties or sixties who had recovered from COVID-19.

The chain carries TRBV2 and TRBJ1-4, with D tentatively TRBD1 (6 bases). Deletions cut 8 bases from V and 8 bases from J, with 18 bases between. The CDR3 covers 14 residues. Germline V gives CDR1 SNHLY, CDR2 FYNNEI. CDR3 nucleotide sequence: TGTGCCAGCTCCCGGGGGGCGTTAGAGGAAAAACTGTTTTTT. It codes for CASSRGALEEKLFF.

The table lists this clone with a count of one. The rearrangement joins TRBV27 to TRBJ1-1; 7 bases agree with TRBD1. Germline V CDR1 and CDR2: MNHEY, SMNVEV (reference sequence). The CDR3 covers 13 residues. Trimming at V came to 6 bases and at J to 1 base, leaving 2 bases not matched to a gene. Written as DNA, the CDR3 is TGTGCCAGCAGAAGGGGGCCGAACACTGAAGCTTTCTTT. This encodes CASRRGPNTEAFF.

The chain recombines TRBV12-3 or TRBV12-4 with TRBJ1-1, with a weak D call TRBD1 (5 bases). V lost 3 bases and J 1 base, leaving 6 bases between the germline ends. This CDR3 spans 13 amino acids. CDR3 sequence reads: CASSFRANTEAFF. In DNA, the CDR3 is TGTGCCAGCAGTTTCAGGGCGAACACTGAAGCTTTCTTT.

The chain couples TRBV19 to TRBJ1-2; D is possibly TRBD1 (5 bases). Deletions cut 8 bases from V and 4 bases from J, with 11 bases between. This CDR3 region has 12 residues. The germline CDR1 and CDR2 sequences are LNHDA and SQIVND (reference sequence). The CDR3 region is CASDTGFYGYTF. CDR3 sequence (DNA): TGTGCCAGTGATACAGGTTTCTATGGCTACACCTTC.

The chain combines TRBV6-5 with TRBJ2-3; 8 nucleotides align to TRBD1. V shed 5 bases and J 3 bases; nucleotides not matched to a gene: 4. The CDR3 contains 14 residues. Germline assignment: CDR1 MNHEY and CDR2 SVGAGI. The CDR3, as DNA: TGTGCCAGCAGTCAGGGGGCACAAACAGATACGCAGTATTTT. Protein product: CASSQGAQTDTQYF.

J is TRBJ1-2 and V is TRBV6-1, with 7 bases that match TRBD1. This CDR3 spans 16 amino acids. Germline assignment: CDR1 MNHNS and CDR2 SASEGT. After removal of 2 bases from V and 4 bases from J, the junction contained 10 bases not matched to a gene. This CDR3 reads CASSEWFKGAPYGYTF. In DNA, the CDR3 is TGTGCCAGCAGTGAATGGTTTAAGGGGGCCCCCTATGGCTACACCTTC.

This chain links TRBV7-2 with TRBJ2-5; D may be TRBD2 (6 bases). Per germline, CDR1 SGHTA and CDR2 FQGNSA. The CDR3 is 13 residues long. The ends were cut back, 5 bases at V and 2 bases at J, with 9 bases in the middle. CDR3: CASSRDLQETQYF. DNA for the CDR3: TGTGCCAGCAGCCGGGACTTACAAGAGACCCAGTACTTC.

The genes are TRBV6-5 and TRBJ2-7; D unclear. This CDR3 comprises 12 residues. The germline V and J ends were trimmed by 6 bases and 1 base, with 7 bases remaining between them. Germline V gene data show CDR1 as MNHEY and CDR2 as SVGAGI. The DNA for the CDR3 is TGTGCCAGCAGACACGGGTCCTACGAGCAGTACTTC. Amino acid sequence: CASRHGSYEQYF.

The rearrangement joins TRBV5-4 to TRBJ2-3, with 10 bases fitting TRBD2. Germline trimming cut 4 bases from V and 2 bases from J; bases unmatched to any gene: 1. The CDR3 consists of 14 residues. Germline values: CDR1 SGHNT, CDR2 YYREEE (reference sequence). The CDR3 reads CASSLAGVTDTQYF. CDR3 sequence (DNA): TGTGCCAGCAGCCTAGCGGGGGTCACAGATACGCAGTATTTT.

This clone was observed a few times. This chain uses TRBV5-1 with TRBJ1-1; the match to TRBD1 covers 7 bases. Trimming cost V 4 bases and J 1 base; bases outside gene matches: 7. The CDR3 extends over 15 amino acids. Germline V gives CDR1 SGHRS, CDR2 YFSETQ. The CDR3 DNA follows: TGCGCCAGCAGCAGGGGGGACAGTAAGAACACTGAAGCTTTCTTT. Amino acids: CASSRGDSKNTEAFF.

The rearrangement links TRBV7-8 to TRBJ2-2; 9 nucleotides match TRBD1. CDR1 is SGHVS, CDR2 FQNEAQ, per germline. J lost 7 bases, V lost 5 bases, and 11 bases had no gene match. This CDR3 comprises 16 residues. The CDR3 region has the DNA TGTGCCAGCAGCGGAGGACAGGGGAGACGTAGCGGGGAGCTGTTTTTT. This gives the protein CASSGGQGRRSGELFF.

This chain uses TRBV3-1 (or the pseudogene TRBV3-2) with TRBJ2-4; D is ambiguous. V was pared by 5 bases and J by 1 base, with 6 bases between. The CDR3 extends over 13 amino acids. Per germline, CDR1 LGHDT and CDR2 YNNKEL (reference sequence). The CDR3 nucleotides read TGTGCCAGCAGCGAGCTGGCCAAAAACATTCAGTACTTC. Residues: CASSELAKNIQYF.

This sequence joins TRBV29-1 and TRBJ2-7, with D possibly matching TRBD2 (5 bases). The CDR3 is made up of 13 amino acids. V was pared by 8 bases and J by 5 bases, with 19 bases between. In germline, CDR1 is SQVTM, CDR2 ANQGSEA. The CDR3 bases are TGCAGCACTAAGTACACGGCCGGGGACGAGCAGTACTTC. Translating gives CSTKYTAGDEQYF.

The chain links TRBV25-1 to TRBJ1-3; D remains unclear. V was trimmed by 6 bases and J by 0 bases, leaving 15 bases between them. Germline-derived CDR1 and CDR2 are MGHDK and SYGVNS. The CDR3 loop spans 16 amino acids. In nucleotides, the CDR3 is TGTGCCAGCAGAGACACGCAGCCTAACTCTGGAAACACCATATATTTT. This sequence encodes CASRDTQPNSGNTIYF. Complete variable domain (other parts from reference TRBV25-1 and TRBJ1-3): EADIYQTPRYLVIGTGKKITLECSQTMGHDKMYWYQQDPGMELHLIHYSYGVNSTEKGDLSSESTVSRIRTEHFPLTLESARPSHTSQYLCASRDTQPNSGNTIYFGEGSWLTVV.

The rearrangement links TRBV28 to TRBJ1-2; 8 bases are a match to TRBD1. Germline lookup yields CDR1 MDHEN and CDR2 SYDVKM. The V segment lost 7 bases and the J segment 10 bases; nucleotides outside the gene matches: 14. This CDR3 region has 14 residues. CDR3 region: CASTQPGTGASYTF. For the CDR3, the DNA is TGTGCCAGCACCCAACCCGGGACAGGCGCTTCCTACACCTTC.

The rearrangement joins TRBV4-3 to TRBJ1-2; tentatively, D is TRBD1 (5 bases). V lost 2 bases and J 5 bases, leaving 21 bases between the germline ends. The CDR3 sequence is 17 residues long. From germline, CDR1 is LGHNA and CDR2 YSLEER. This chain's CDR3 is CASSQYGASRGAYGYTF. CDR3 nucleotides: TGCGCCAGCAGCCAATACGGAGCGTCAAGGGGCGCGTATGGCTACACCTTC.

This clone appeared a single time. V is TRBV6-2 or TRBV6-3 and J is TRBJ1-5; TRBD1 might be the D (6 bases). The CDR3 runs to 16 residues. V gave up 2 bases and J gave up 2 bases, with 13 bases separating them. CDR1 and CDR2 (germline): MNHEY, SVGEGT. In nucleotides, the CDR3 is TGTGCCAGCAGTTACACCGGACAGCCTGGCAATCAGCCCCAGCATTTT. Amino acids: CASSYTGQPGNQPQHF.

The V call is TRBV2, the J call TRBJ1-4; 9 nucleotides line up with TRBD1. The CDR3 is 14 amino acids. Per germline, CDR1 SNHLY and CDR2 FYNNEI. V trimming: 5 bases; J trimming: 7 bases; junction bases outside the gene matches: 5. The CDR3 DNA sequence: TGTGCCAGCAGTATGGACAGGGGTTTTGAAAAACTGTTTTTT. Translated, it gives CASSMDRGFEKLFF.

The chain couples TRBV10-3 to TRBJ1-1; no clear D gene. V was cut by 10 bases and J by 2 bases, with 14 bases left in between. The length of the CDR3 is 13 residues. Germline CDR1 ENHRY, CDR2 SYGVKD. CDR3 coding DNA: TGTGCCACCTCCCTGGGAGGCAACACTGAAGCTTTCTTT. Translating gives CATSLGGNTEAFF.

V is TRBV6-6 and J is TRBJ1-4; possible D gene TRBD1, 5 bases. Trimming stripped 7 bases from V and 6 bases from J, with 12 bases between. CDR3 length: 13 residues. Germline loops: CDR1 MNHNY, CDR2 SVGAGI (reference sequence). CDR3 coding DNA: TGTGCCAGCACTGGTGGGGGGGATGAAAAACTGTTTTTT. Amino acid sequence: CASTGGGDEKLFF.